This T cell receptor beta chain was observed in a study of T-cell memory formation after mild COVID-19. One entry per CDR3 protein, called by TCRdb with MiXCR from the 5' RACE reads. The table shows approximately 490,000 distinct CDR3 sequences, with over 20% occurring only once. The CDR3 is made up of 13 amino acids. V dropped 8 bases and J dropped 3 bases, with 12 bases sitting between them. Germline loops: CDR1 KGHDR, CDR2 SFDVKD. Sequencing input: PBMCs or a T cell subset sorted from them (not recorded which). The V gene is TRBV24-1, the J gene TRBJ2-5; D perhaps matches TRBD2 (5 bases). This clonotype was sampled from an adult woman who had mild COVID-19 (a few samples of this study predate the infection). Cell type and time point are not known. CDR3 sequence (DNA): TGTGCCACCAAGAAACTGGGAGAAGAGACCCAGTACTTC. It translates to CATKKLGEETQYF.